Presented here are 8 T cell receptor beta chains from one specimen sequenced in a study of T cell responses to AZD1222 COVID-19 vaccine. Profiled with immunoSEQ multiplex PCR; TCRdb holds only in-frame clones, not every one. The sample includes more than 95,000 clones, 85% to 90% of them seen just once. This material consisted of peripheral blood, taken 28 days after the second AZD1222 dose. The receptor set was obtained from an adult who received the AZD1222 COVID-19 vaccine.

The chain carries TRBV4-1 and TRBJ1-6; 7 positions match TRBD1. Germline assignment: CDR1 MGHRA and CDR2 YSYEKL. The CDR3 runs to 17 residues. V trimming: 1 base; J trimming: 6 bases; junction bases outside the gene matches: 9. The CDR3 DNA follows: TGCGCCAGCAGCCAAGGACGACAGGGCCTACTTAATTCACCCCTCCACTTT. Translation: CASSQGRQGLLNSPLHF.

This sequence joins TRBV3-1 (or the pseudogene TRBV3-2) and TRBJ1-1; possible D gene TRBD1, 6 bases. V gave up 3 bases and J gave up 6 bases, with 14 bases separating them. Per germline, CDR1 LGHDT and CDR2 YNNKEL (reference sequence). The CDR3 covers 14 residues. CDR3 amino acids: CASSHPTGIAEAFF. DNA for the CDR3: TGTGCCAGCAGCCACCCGACAGGAATCGCTGAAGCTTTCTTT.

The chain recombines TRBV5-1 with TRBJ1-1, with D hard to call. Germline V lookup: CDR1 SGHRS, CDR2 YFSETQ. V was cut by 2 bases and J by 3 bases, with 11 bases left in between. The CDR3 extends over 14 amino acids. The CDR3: CASSFDYKDTEAFF. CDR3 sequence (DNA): TGCGCCAGCAGCTTCGACTATAAGGACACTGAAGCTTTCTTT.

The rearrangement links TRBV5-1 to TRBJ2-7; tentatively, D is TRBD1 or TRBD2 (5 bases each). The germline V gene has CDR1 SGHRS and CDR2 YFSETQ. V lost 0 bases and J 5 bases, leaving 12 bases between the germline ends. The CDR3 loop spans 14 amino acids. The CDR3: CASSLGDPEDEQYF. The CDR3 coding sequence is TGCGCCAGCAGCTTGGGGGACCCGGAGGACGAGCAGTACTTC.

The CDR3 sequence: CSVEDPSGSGNTIYF. CDR3 DNA: TGCAGCGTTGAAGATCCCTCAGGCTCTGGAAACACCATATATTTT. The chain carries TRBV29-1 and TRBJ1-3; D gene uncertain. The germline V gene encodes CDR1 SQVTM and CDR2 ANQGSEA. V was trimmed by 0 bases and J by 0 bases, leaving 9 bases between them. The length of the CDR3 is 15 residues.

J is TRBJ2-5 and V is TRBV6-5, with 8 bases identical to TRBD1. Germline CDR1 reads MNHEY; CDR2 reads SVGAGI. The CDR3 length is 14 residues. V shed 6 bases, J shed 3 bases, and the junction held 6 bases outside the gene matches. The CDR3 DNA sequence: TGTGCCAGCAGCCTGACAGGGGCGAAAGAGACCCAGTACTTC. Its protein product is CASSLTGAKETQYF.

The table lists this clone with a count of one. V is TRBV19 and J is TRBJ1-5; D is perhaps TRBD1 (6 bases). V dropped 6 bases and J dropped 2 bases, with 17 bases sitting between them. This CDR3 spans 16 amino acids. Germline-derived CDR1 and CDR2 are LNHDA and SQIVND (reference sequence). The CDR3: CASRGGGAGGNQPQHF. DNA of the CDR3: TGTGCCAGTAGAGGGGGAGGTGCTGGGGGCAATCAGCCCCAGCATTTT.

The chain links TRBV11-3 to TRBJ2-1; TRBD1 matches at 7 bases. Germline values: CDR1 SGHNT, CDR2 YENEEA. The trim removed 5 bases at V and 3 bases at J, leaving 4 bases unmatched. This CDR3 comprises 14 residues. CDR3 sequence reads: CASSRDRYYNEQFF. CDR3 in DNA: TGTGCCAGCAGCCGGGACAGATACTACAATGAGCAGTTCTTC.